The clone carrying this T cell receptor (beta chain) was found a few times. Its antigen is still unknown. Sampling times: baseline, cycle 4 day 1, cycle 7 day 1. The sample belongs to a study of OX40 agonist ivuxolimab in advanced cancers. For the study at large: Patients were given ivuxolimab, an antibody that agonizes OX40 (CD134). Study-level points and caveats: Certain nonresponders additionally had low normalized T-cell clonal expansion.

This CDR3 region has 14 residues. The germline V and J ends were trimmed by 7 bases and 1 base, with 13 bases remaining between them. Germline CDR1 is MGHRA and CDR2 is YSYEKL. This table comes from immunoSEQ multiplex PCR, and its TCRdb copy is limited to in-frame clones, with some not included. Among 2,000 to 2,500 clones listed, around 79% were seen once. The material sequenced was CD4+ or CD8+ T cells sorted from blood, taken in a trial of the OX40 agonist ivuxolimab. The chain recombines TRBV4-1 with TRBJ1-1, with D perhaps matching TRBD1 (6 bases). This sequence was found in an adult with an advanced solid tumor such as melanoma, head and neck, liver or kidney cancer. CDR3 sequence reads: CASNKGGSNTEAFF. DNA of the CDR3: TGCGCCAGCAACAAGGGGGGATCGAACACTGAAGCTTTCTTT.